These 6 T cell receptor beta chains came from one sample sequenced in a study of blood T cell repertoires in COVID-19. This table comes from immunoSEQ multiplex PCR, and its TCRdb copy is limited to in-frame clones, with some not included. The sample has around 230,000 clones, 86% seen once. Material for sequencing was peripheral blood. Receptors were obtained from a man aged 30 to 39 who had recovered from COVID-19.

The genes are TRBV7-8 and TRBJ1-5; possibly TRBD1 for D (6 bases). Per the germline V gene, CDR1 is SGHVS and CDR2 is FQNEAQ. CDR3 size: 14 residues. Trimming removed 6 bases from V and 3 bases from J, with 12 bases in between. The CDR3 region is CASSPTGPNQPQHF. CDR3 nucleotides: TGTGCCAGCAGTCCAACAGGGCCCAATCAGCCCCAGCATTTT.

The chain has TRBV11-3 and TRBJ2-7; maybe TRBD2 (6 bases). This CDR3 region has 12 residues. The V end was cut by 3 bases, the J end by 7 bases, with 10 bases between. Per germline, CDR1 SGHNT and CDR2 YENEEA. Here the CDR3 reads CASSFSGGEQYF. CDR3 nucleotides: TGTGCCAGCAGCTTTTCCGGGGGTGAGCAGTACTTC.

This clone has just a few counts. The chain recombines TRBV7-2 with TRBJ1-6, with 8 nucleotides matching TRBD1. CDR1 SGHTA and CDR2 FQGNSA come from the germline V gene. Losses at the gene ends were 4 bases for V and 10 bases for J; bases not matched to a gene: 9. The length of the CDR3 is 15 residues. In nucleotides, the CDR3 is TGTGCCAGCAGCTCGGACAGGGCGGGAAGATCACCCCTCCACTTT. Protein: CASSSDRAGRSPLHF.

The chain carries TRBV18 and TRBJ1-1, with D perhaps TRBD1 (5 bases). The germline V and J ends were trimmed by 3 bases and 4 bases, with 18 bases remaining between them. This CDR3 spans 16 amino acids. In germline, CDR1 is KGHSH, CDR2 LQKENI. The DNA of the CDR3 is TGTGCCAGCTCACCGGCCCAGGGTGGGGCTGGCACTGAAGCTTTCTTT. Translated, it gives CASSPAQGGAGTEAFF. The full variable domain, rest sourced from reference TRBV18 and TRBJ1-1, is NAGVMQNPRHLVRRRGQEARLRCSPMKGHSHVYWYRQLPEEGLKFMVYLQKENIIDESGMPKERFSAEFPKEGPSILRIQQVVRGDSAAYFCASSPAQGGAGTEAFFGQGTRLTVV.

V is TRBV7-9 and J is TRBJ1-4, with no clear D. Trimming cost V 1 base and J 7 bases, with 16 bases left between them. Germline assignment: CDR1 SEHNR and CDR2 FQNEAQ (reference sequence). The CDR3 has 16 residues. The CDR3 spells CASSLGNQEGSEKLFF. The CDR3 DNA follows: TGTGCCAGCAGCTTAGGAAATCAGGAGGGTAGTGAAAAACTGTTTTTT.

This clone was found once. The V call is TRBV19, the J call TRBJ1-6; D remains unclear. Germline CDR1 LNHDA, CDR2 SQIVND (reference sequence). The CDR3 covers 12 residues. Trimming left V 5 bases short and J 11 bases short, with 10 bases between. CDR3 protein: CASSLGNAPLHF. The CDR3 coding sequence is TGTGCCAGTAGTTTGGGCAATGCACCCCTCCACTTT.